What follows are 5 T cell receptor beta chains derived from one specimen sequenced in a study of CD8+CD57+ T cells in acquired aplastic anemia (dated by TCRdb to the late 2010s). These reads were obtained on an Illumina HiSeq 2000. Genomic DNA served as template for TCR beta VDJ combination and CDR3 sequence profiling. The public reads were reanalyzed by TCRdb: fastp trimming at Q25, MiXCR alignment, in-frame beta chains only. One record per CDR3 amino acid sequence lists the most common genes and DNA. The sample contains 100,000 to 150,000 distinct CDR3 sequences, almost 40% of them found a single time. The ten largest account for roughly 2.7% of the sample. Expansion of CD8+CD57+ cells had been shown by flow cytometry in the patients chosen for sequencing. Sequenced sample: sorted CD4+, CD8+, or CD8+CD57+ T cells (not recorded which) from PBMCs. The receptors stem from a human donor with aplastic anemia.

The CDR3 nucleotides read TGTGCCACCAGTGATGGGGACAGGGGGAGCACAGATACGCAGTATTTT. Protein product: CATSDGDRGSTDTQYF. The chain joins TRBV24-1 to TRBJ2-3; the match to TRBD1 covers 11 bases. After removal of 3 bases from V and 0 bases from J, the junction contained 1 base not matched to a gene. CDR1 KGHDR and CDR2 SFDVKD come from the germline V gene. This CDR3 has 16 amino acids.

This clonotype has just a few counts. At one end the junction does not follow the germline gene, possibly because of a read error. The chain employs TRBV10-1 and TRBJ1-1; 8 bases line up with TRBD1. The CDR3 sequence is 14 residues long. The germline V gene has CDR1 WNHNN and CDR2 SYGVQD (reference sequence). CDR3 in amino acids: CASSPMDRANEAFF. The CDR3 DNA follows: TGTGCCAGCTCACCTATGGACAGGGCTAATGAAGCTTTCTTT.

The rearrangement uses TRBV20-1 and TRBJ2-3, with TRBD2 identical over 8 bases. CDR3 length: 14 residues. Trimming removed 2 bases from V and 4 bases from J; junction bases left unmatched: 5. Germline values: CDR1 DFQATT, CDR2 SNEGSKA (reference sequence). The CDR3, as DNA: TGCAGTGCTAGAATTAGCGGGATCGCAGATACGCAGTATTTT. It codes for CSARISGIADTQYF.

The table lists this clonotype with a few counts. The chain links TRBV4-1 to TRBJ2-1; D tentatively fits TRBD1 or TRBD2 (6 bases each). The CDR3 covers 16 residues. CDR1 is MGHRA and CDR2 is YSYEKL in the germline V gene. V shed 4 bases and J shed 4 bases, with 17 bases lying between them. The CDR3 region is CASSLLGLGGYNEQFF. The CDR3 DNA reads as TGCGCCAGCAGCCTTCTCGGTTTAGGGGGGTACAATGAGCAGTTCTTC.

This clonotype was detected ten times or more. The chain links TRBV7-9 to TRBJ1-1; D unresolved. Between the trimmed V and J ends, which lost 5 bases and 3 bases, there was a span of 16 bases. Germline loops: CDR1 SEHNR, CDR2 FQNEAQ (reference sequence). The CDR3 spans 15 residues. The CDR3 DNA reads as TGTGCCAGCAGCGCACTGGGCAGAGATCACACTGAAGCTTTCTTT. It translates to CASSALGRDHTEAFF. The whole variable domain, filled in from reference TRBV7-9 and TRBJ1-1, reads DTGVSQNPRHKITKRGQNVTFRCDPISEHNRLYWYRQTLGQGPEFLTYFQNEAQLEKSRLLSDRFSAERPKGSFSTLEIQRTEQGDSAMYLCASSALGRDHTEAFFGQGTRLTVV.